Listed below are T cell receptor beta chains from one sample, sequenced in a study of cytomegalovirus exposure and HLA in healthy donors. Produced via immunoSEQ multiplex PCR; TCRdb's table is partial and in-frame only. This sample lists fewer than 110,000 clones; its ten largest clones have 3% to 3.5%. The material sequenced was PBMCs. These receptors were taken from a man aged 40-50 years in good health and CMV-seronegative. CDR3s include the opening cysteine and the closing phenylalanine or tryptophan. A D gene is named only where the DNA matches it firmly.

v_call,j_call,d_call,cdr3_nt,cdr3_aa
TRBV18,TRBJ2-5,-,TGTGCCAGCTCACCCTACGTACAAGAGACCCAGTACTTC,CASSPYVQETQYF
TRBV9,TRBJ2-7,TRBD2,TGTGCCAGCAGCCAGGGGCTTAGCGGGGGGGCACCATACTACGAGCAGTACTTC,CASSQGLSGGAPYYEQYF
TRBV28,TRBJ1-1,-,TGTGCCAGCAGGACAGGCCCACCTAGTGAAGCTTTCTTT,CASRTGPPSEAFF
TRBV5-4,TRBJ2-7,TRBD2,TGTGCCAGCAGCCCGGGGGGACTAGCGGGGTACTACGAGCAGTACTTC,CASSPGGLAGYYEQYF
TRBV28,TRBJ2-2,TRBD2,TGTGCCAGCAGTTCCCCGGGAGGATCGAACACCGGGGAGCTGTTTTTT,CASSSPGGSNTGELFF
TRBV7-9,TRBJ1-1,TRBD1,TGTGCCAGCAGCACAGGACAGGGGAGGGACACTGAAGCTTTCTTT,CASSTGQGRDTEAFF
TRBV7-2,TRBJ1-1,TRBD1,TGTGCCAGCAGCTTACTCGGACAGGGTGGTGAAGCTTTCTTT,CASSLLGQGGEAFF
TRBV9,TRBJ2-6,-,TGTGCCAGCAGCGTAGCCGGAGCCGGGGCCAACGTCCTGACTTTC,CASSVAGAGANVLTF
TRBV6-5,TRBJ2-1,TRBD2,TGTGCCACCCGACCCTGGGGGGGTGAGCAGTTCTTC,CATRPWGGEQFF
TRBV7-8,TRBJ2-7,TRBD1,TGTGCCAGCAGCTTAGGTCGGGACAGGTTCTCCTACGAGCAGTACTTC,CASSLGRDRFSYEQYF
TRBV25-1,TRBJ2-3,TRBD2,TGTGCCAGCAGCCCCTTCGGGGGGGTTATAGATACGCAGTATTTT,CASSPFGGVIDTQYF
TRBV4-1,TRBJ1-4,TRBD1,TGCGCCAGCAGCCAGGCCGGGACAGGGGATGAAAAACTGTTTTTT,CASSQAGTGDEKLFF
TRBV7-2,TRBJ1-4,-,TGTGCCAGCAGCTTTAACTCTGCAACTAATGAAAAACTGTTTTTT,CASSFNSATNEKLFF
TRBV9,TRBJ2-7,-,TGTGCCAGCAGTCCCCACAGGGTGTATCTCTACGAGCAGTACTTC,CASSPHRVYLYEQYF
TRBV7-2,TRBJ2-6,TRBD2,TGTGCCAGCAGCTTAGTAGCGGGGGGTCTTGTTGGGGCCAACGTCCTGACTTTC,CASSLVAGGLVGANVLTF
TRBV7-2,TRBJ1-1,-,TGTGCCAGCAGCTTAGCAGGGGGACCTGAAGCTTTCTTT,CASSLAGGPEAFF
TRBV4-2,TRBJ1-2,-,TGTGCCAGCCTCATTACCCAGGGGCAGCGTGGCTACACCTTC,CASLITQGQRGYTF
TRBV7-9,TRBJ1-1,-,TGTGCCAGCAGCCCACCCCCCGCGGGGGTGGGAACTGAAACTTTCTTT,CASSPPPAGVGTETFF
TRBV30,TRBJ2-1,-,TGTGCCTGGCGGGGGTTTTGGCAAAGGGACAATGAGCAGTTCTTC,CAWRGFWQRDNEQFF
TRBV11-3,TRBJ2-3,TRBD1,TGTGCCAGCAGCGGGGACAGGGGGCGCTTGGATACGCAGTATTTT,CASSGDRGRLDTQYF
TRBV7-8,TRBJ1-2,TRBD1,TGTGCCAGCAGCTTAGAGACAGGGTTCTCTGGCTACACCTTC,CASSLETGFSGYTF
TRBV15,TRBJ1-4,-,TGTGCCACCAGCAGAGATAAGACGGGACATAATGAAAAACTGTTTTTT,CATSRDKTGHNEKLFF
TRBV4-3,TRBJ1-3,-,TGCGCCAGCAGCCAAGACGGGGGAAGTTATGGAAACACCATATATTTT,CASSQDGGSYGNTIYF
TRBV19,TRBJ2-1,-,TGTGCCAGTAGGAGGACAGCCTCAACCTACAATGAGCAGTTCTTC,CASRRTASTYNEQFF
TRBV11-2,TRBJ1-4,-,TGTGCCAGCAGCTTGATCGGGGGGAAGGAAAAACTGTTTTTT,CASSLIGGKEKLFF
TRBV5-4,TRBJ2-5,TRBD2,TGTGCCAGCAGCAAGACTAGCGGGAGTGAAGAGACCCAGTACTTC,CASSKTSGSEETQYF
TRBV6-5,TRBJ1-5,-,TGTGCCAGCAACCAAGGCGGGAATCAGCCCCAGCATTTT,CASNQGGNQPQHF
TRBV6-5,TRBJ2-5,-,TGTGCCAGCACTAAGTCCACAGAAGAGACCCAGTACTTC,CASTKSTEETQYF
TRBV4-3,TRBJ1-2,-,TGCGCCAGCAGCTTCCGGGGAACTGGGTTAGGTGGCTACACCTTC,CASSFRGTGLGGYTF
TRBV5-1,TRBJ2-3,TRBD1,TGCGCCAGCAGCGGACAGGGAACAGATACGCAGTATTTT,CASSGQGTDTQYF
TRBV4-3,TRBJ2-5,-,TGCGCCAGCAGCCAAGATGGGACACGGGGTCAAGAGACCCAGTACTTC,CASSQDGTRGQETQYF
TRBV5-6,TRBJ2-7,-,TGTGCCAGCAGCTTTATGGGGGGCTCCTACGAGCAGTACTTC,CASSFMGGSYEQYF
TRBV6-1,TRBJ1-1,-,TGTGCCAGCAGTGCCCGAGGGGGAACTATGAACACTGAAGCTTTCTTT,CASSARGGTMNTEAFF
TRBV28,TRBJ1-1,TRBD1,TGTGCCAGCAGTTTAAGGTTGGGACAGGCCTACGGTCCGGACACTGAAGCTTTCTTT,CASSLRLGQAYGPDTEAFF
TRBV30,TRBJ2-7,-,TGTGCCTGGAGTGTAGACTCCCAATACGAGCAGTACTTC,CAWSVDSQYEQYF
TRBV5-1,TRBJ2-1,-,TGCGCCAGCAGGCCCCAGGCCATTAATGAGCAGTTCTTC,CASRPQAINEQFF
TRBV2,TRBJ2-7,TRBD1,TGTGCCAGTGTTAGGGACAGGGACTACGAGCAGTACTTC,CASVRDRDYEQYF
TRBV5-1,TRBJ2-1,-,TGCGCCAGCAGCTTGTTGGAGGGCAATGAGCAGTTCTTC,CASSLLEGNEQFF
TRBV4-1,TRBJ1-5,-,TGCGCCAGCAGCCAAGTCCCGCCGGGGGGTAATGAGCCCCAGCATTTT,CASSQVPPGGNEPQHF
TRBV28,TRBJ2-7,TRBD1,TGTGCCAGCAGACCGGGACAGGGGCTGAACGAGCAGTACTTC,CASRPGQGLNEQYF
TRBV5-6,TRBJ2-1,TRBD2,TGTGCCAGCAGCACCCATAGCGGGAGTTTACTTGAGCAGTTCTTC,CASSTHSGSLLEQFF
TRBV25-1,TRBJ2-1,-,TGTGCCAGCAGTGAAGGGGGCGCCTACAATGAGCAGTTCTTC,CASSEGGAYNEQFF
TRBV5-1,TRBJ1-1,TRBD1,TGCGCCAGCAGCACCGGACAGGGGGTAGCTTTCTTT,CASSTGQGVAFF
TRBV9,TRBJ2-7,TRBD1,TGTGCCAGCAGCGGCGGGACAGGGGGTACCTACGAGCAGTACTTC,CASSGGTGGTYEQYF
TRBV16,TRBJ1-2,-,TGTGCCAGCAGCCCCTCGGACATTAACTATGGCTACACCTTC,CASSPSDINYGYTF
TRBV5-1,TRBJ2-7,TRBD2,TGCGCCAGCAGCGTACCGGGACTAGCGGGAGGGCCGGGCGAGCAGTACTTC,CASSVPGLAGGPGEQYF
TRBV10-3,TRBJ2-3,-,TGTGCCATCAGTGCTAAGGTTAGCGAGGCAGATACGCAGTATTTT,CAISAKVSEADTQYF
TRBV5-1,TRBJ2-1,TRBD2,TGCGCCAGCAGCCCTATTCGGGGGAGGGGAGCCTACAATGAGCAGTTCTTC,CASSPIRGRGAYNEQFF
TRBV7-2,TRBJ2-5,TRBD2,TGTGCCAGCAGCCCGTGGCCGGGGGGATCCGGTTCCTACCAAGAGACCCAGTACTTC,CASSPWPGGSGSYQETQYF
TRBV7-2,TRBJ2-1,TRBD2,TGTGCCAGCAGCTTAGCGAGAAGGAGACTAGCGGGGGGATCCTACAATGAGCAGTTCTTC,CASSLARRRLAGGSYNEQFF
TRBV7-8,TRBJ2-3,TRBD1,TGTGCCAGCAGCTTAGTACAGGGGGGTACAGATACGCAGTATTTT,CASSLVQGGTDTQYF
TRBV11-2,TRBJ2-7,-,TGTGCCAGCAGCTCGACTGTGGGGAGCACCTACGAGCAGTACTTC,CASSSTVGSTYEQYF
TRBV2,TRBJ1-4,-,TGTGCCAGCGGACGGGAGGGTGAAAAACTGTTTTTT,CASGREGEKLFF
TRBV2,TRBJ1-3,-,TGTGCCAGCAGACTAGAGACAGGTCGCTCTGGAAACACCATATATTTT,CASRLETGRSGNTIYF
TRBV5-8,TRBJ1-1,TRBD1,TGTGCCAGCAGGGACTACAGGGGGGGAGGCACTGAAGCTTTCTTT,CASRDYRGGGTEAFF
TRBV4-3,TRBJ2-3,TRBD2,TGCGCCAGCAGCCAAGAGCCTCCGGGACTAGCGGGAGGGCGAGCAGATACGCAGTATTTT,CASSQEPPGLAGGRADTQYF
TRBV4-3,TRBJ1-5,-,TGCGCCAGCAGCCAAGATTTCGCAGGGAATCAGCCCCAGCATTTT,CASSQDFAGNQPQHF